This T cell receptor beta chain was retrieved from a study of blood T cell repertoires in COVID-19. Study-level information: Samples representing acute and convalescent COVID-19 were sourced from the United States, Italy and Spain. Sample material is recorded as cDNA or gDNA derived from T cells, B-cell-depleted T cells, or PBMCs.

The authors' processing: Using reference gene primer amplification, nucleated cell counts were estimated. Assay: immunoSEQ multiplex PCR; the TCRdb copy retains only in-frame clones and omits some. For V, J and clone size, that table is used; D and trimming come from the DNA. The sample yields 140,000 to 150,000 clones, over 70% seen once. Germline trimming cut 3 bases from V and 6 bases from J; bases unmatched to any gene: 1. The CDR3 is 13 amino acids. The sequence was obtained from a man between 45 and 60 years old who had recovered from COVID-19. The sequenced sample was peripheral blood. The V and J genes are TRBV12-3 or TRBV12-4 and TRBJ2-1, with TRBD2 identical over 8 bases. The CDR3 DNA reads TGTGCCAGCAGTTTCGGGACTAGCAATGAGCAGTTCTTC. This codes for CASSFGTSNEQFF.